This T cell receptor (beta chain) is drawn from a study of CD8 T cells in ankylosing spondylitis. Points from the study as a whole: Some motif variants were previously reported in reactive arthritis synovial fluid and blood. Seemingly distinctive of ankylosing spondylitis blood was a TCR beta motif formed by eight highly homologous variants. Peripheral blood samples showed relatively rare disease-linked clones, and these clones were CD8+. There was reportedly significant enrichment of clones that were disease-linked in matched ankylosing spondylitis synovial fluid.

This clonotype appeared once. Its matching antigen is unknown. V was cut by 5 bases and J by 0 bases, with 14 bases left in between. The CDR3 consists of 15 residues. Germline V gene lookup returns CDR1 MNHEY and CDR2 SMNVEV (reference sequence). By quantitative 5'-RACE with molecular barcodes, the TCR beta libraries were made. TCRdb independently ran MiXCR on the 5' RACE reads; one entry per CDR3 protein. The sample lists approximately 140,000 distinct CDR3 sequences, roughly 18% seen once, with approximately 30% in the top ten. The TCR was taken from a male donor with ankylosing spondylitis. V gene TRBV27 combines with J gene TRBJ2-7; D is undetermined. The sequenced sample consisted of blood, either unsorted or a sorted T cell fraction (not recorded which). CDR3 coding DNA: TGTGCCAGCAGTACCTCGGCGGCCCGCTCCTACGAGCAGTACTTC. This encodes CASSTSAARSYEQYF.